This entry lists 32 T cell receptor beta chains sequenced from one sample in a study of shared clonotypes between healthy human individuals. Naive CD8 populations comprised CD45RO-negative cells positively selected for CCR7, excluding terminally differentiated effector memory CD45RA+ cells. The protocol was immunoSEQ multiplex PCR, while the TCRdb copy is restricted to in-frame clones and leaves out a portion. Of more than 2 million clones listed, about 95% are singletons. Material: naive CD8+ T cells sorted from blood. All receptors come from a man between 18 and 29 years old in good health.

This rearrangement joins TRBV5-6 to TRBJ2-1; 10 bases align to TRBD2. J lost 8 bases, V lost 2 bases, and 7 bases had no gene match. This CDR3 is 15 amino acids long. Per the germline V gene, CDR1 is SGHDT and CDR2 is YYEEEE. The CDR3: CASSFFLAGEDEQFF. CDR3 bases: TGTGCCAGCAGCTTTTTTCTAGCGGGAGAGGATGAGCAGTTCTTC.

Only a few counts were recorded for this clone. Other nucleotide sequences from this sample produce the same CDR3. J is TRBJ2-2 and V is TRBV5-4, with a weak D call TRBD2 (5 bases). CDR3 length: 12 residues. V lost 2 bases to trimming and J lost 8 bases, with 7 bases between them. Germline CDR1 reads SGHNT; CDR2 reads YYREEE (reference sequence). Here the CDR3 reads CASSFVAGELFF. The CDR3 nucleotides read TGTGCCAGCAGCTTTGTAGCGGGGGAGCTGTTTTTT.

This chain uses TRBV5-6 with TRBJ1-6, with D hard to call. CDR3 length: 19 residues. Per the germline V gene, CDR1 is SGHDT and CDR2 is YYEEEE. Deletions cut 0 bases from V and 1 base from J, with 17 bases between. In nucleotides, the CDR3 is TGTGCCAGCAGCTTGGCCCACCAAGTACTAACGTCCTATAATTCACCCCTCCACTTT. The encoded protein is CASSLAHQVLTSYNSPLHF.

CDR3 bases: TGTGCCAGCTCACCAAGGGACACCGAGGGTCCCTACGAGCAGTACTTC. Encoded protein: CASSPRDTEGPYEQYF. The chain has TRBV18 and TRBJ2-7; possibly TRBD1 for D (6 bases). Germline loops: CDR1 KGHSH, CDR2 LQKENI. Trimming removed 2 bases from V and 2 bases from J, with 16 bases in between. The CDR3 has 16 amino acids. Complete variable domain (other parts from reference TRBV18 and TRBJ2-7): NAGVMQNPRHLVRRRGQEARLRCSPMKGHSHVYWYRQLPEEGLKFMVYLQKENIIDESGMPKERFSAEFPKEGPSILRIQQVVRGDSAAYFCASSPRDTEGPYEQYFGPGTRLTVT.

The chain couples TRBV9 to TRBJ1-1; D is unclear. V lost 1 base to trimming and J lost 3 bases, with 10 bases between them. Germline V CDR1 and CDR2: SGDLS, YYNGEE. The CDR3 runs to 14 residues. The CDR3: CASSVLGEDTEAFF. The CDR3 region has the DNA TGTGCCAGCAGCGTACTGGGAGAGGACACTGAAGCTTTCTTT.

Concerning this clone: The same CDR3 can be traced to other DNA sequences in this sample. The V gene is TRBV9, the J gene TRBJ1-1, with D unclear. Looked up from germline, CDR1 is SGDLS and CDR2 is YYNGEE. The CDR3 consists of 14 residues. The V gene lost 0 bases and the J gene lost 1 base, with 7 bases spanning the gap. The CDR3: CASSVATGNTEAFF. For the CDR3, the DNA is TGTGCCAGCAGCGTAGCTACGGGGAACACTGAAGCTTTCTTT. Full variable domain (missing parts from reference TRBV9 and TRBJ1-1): DSGVTQTPKHLITATGQRVTLRCSPRSGDLSVYWYQQSLDQGLQFLIQYYNGEERAKGNILERFSAQQFPDLHSELNLSSLELGDSALYFCASSVATGNTEAFFGQGTRLTVV.

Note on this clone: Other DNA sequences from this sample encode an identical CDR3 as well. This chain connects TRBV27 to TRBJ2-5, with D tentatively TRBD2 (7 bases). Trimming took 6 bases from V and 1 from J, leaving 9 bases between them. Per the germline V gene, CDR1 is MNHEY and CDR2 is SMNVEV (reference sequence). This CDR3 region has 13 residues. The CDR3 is CASRRGGQETQYF. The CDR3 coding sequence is TGTGCCAGCAGAAGGGGGGGCCAAGAGACCCAGTACTTC.

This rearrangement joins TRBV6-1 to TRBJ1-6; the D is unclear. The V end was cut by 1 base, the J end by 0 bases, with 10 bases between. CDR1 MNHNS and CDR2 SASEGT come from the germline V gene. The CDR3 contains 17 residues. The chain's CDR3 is CASSEVPPSSYNSPLHF. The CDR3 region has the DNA TGTGCCAGCAGTGAAGTTCCCCCAAGCTCCTATAATTCACCCCTCCACTTT.

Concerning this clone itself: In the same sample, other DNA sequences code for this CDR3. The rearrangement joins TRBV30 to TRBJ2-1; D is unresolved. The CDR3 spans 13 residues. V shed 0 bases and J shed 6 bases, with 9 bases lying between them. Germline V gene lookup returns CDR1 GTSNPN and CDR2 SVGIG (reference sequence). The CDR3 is CAWSVDRGNEQFF. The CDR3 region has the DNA TGTGCCTGGAGTGTAGACCGAGGCAATGAGCAGTTCTTC.

The CDR3 here is CASSAFLAGGGTDTQYF. The CDR3 DNA reads TGTGCCAGCAGCGCATTCCTAGCGGGAGGGGGCACAGATACGCAGTATTTT. The genes are TRBV9 and TRBJ2-3; the match to TRBD2 covers 12 bases. The germline V gene encodes CDR1 SGDLS and CDR2 YYNGEE. This CDR3 is built from 17 residues. Losses at the gene ends were 3 bases for V and 1 base for J; bases not matched to a gene: 6.

The DNA of the CDR3 is TGTGCCAGTAGTCCGACCCGCGCCAGCAATCAGCCCCAGCATTTT. This encodes CASSPTRASNQPQHF. The chain combines TRBV19 with TRBJ1-5, with D uncertain. The CDR3 extends over 15 amino acids. From germline, CDR1 is LNHDA and CDR2 SQIVND (reference sequence). V shed 5 bases and J shed 1 base, with 12 bases lying between them.

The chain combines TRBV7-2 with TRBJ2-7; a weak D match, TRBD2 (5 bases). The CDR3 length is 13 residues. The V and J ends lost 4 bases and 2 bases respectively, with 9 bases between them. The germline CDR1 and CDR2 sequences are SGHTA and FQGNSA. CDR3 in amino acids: CASSWRAPYEQYF. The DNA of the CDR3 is TGTGCCAGCAGCTGGCGGGCCCCCTACGAGCAGTACTTC.

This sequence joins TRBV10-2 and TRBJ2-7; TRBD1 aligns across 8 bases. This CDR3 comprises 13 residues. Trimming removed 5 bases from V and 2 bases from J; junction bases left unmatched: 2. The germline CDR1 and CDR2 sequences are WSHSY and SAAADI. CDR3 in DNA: TGCGCCAGCAGTATACAGGGGGCCTACGAGCAGTACTTC. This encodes CASSIQGAYEQYF.

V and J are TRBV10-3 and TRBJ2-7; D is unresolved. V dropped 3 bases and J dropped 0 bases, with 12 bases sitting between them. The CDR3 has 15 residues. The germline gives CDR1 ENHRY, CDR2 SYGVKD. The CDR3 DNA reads TGTGCCATCAGTGATTGGTCAGAGAGCTCCTACGAGCAGTACTTC. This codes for CAISDWSESSYEQYF.

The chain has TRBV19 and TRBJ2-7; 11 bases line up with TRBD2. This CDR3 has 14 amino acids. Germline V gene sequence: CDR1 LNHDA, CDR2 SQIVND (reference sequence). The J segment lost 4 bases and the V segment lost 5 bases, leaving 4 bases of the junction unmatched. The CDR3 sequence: CASSFGTSGYEQYF. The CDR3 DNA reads TGTGCCAGTAGTTTCGGGACTAGCGGTTACGAGCAGTACTTC.

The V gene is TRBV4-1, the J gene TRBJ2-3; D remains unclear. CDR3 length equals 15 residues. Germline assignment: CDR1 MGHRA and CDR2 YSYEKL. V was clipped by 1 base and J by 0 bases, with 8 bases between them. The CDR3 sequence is CASSQVNPSTDTQYF. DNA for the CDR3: TGCGCCAGCAGCCAAGTAAACCCTAGCACAGATACGCAGTATTTT.

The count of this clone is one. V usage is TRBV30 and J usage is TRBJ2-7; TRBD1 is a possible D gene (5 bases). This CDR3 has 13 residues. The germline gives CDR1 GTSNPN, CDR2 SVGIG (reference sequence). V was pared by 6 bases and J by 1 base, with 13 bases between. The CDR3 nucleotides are TGTGCCTGCTATAACAGGCAATCCTACGAGCAGTACTTC. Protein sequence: CACYNRQSYEQYF.

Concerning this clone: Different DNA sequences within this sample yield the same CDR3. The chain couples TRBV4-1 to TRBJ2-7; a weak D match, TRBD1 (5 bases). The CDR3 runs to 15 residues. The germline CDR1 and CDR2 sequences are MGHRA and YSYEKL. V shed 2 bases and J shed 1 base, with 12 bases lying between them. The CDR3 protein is CASSQRQGASYEQYF. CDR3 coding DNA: TGCGCCAGCAGCCAAAGGCAGGGTGCATCCTACGAGCAGTACTTC.

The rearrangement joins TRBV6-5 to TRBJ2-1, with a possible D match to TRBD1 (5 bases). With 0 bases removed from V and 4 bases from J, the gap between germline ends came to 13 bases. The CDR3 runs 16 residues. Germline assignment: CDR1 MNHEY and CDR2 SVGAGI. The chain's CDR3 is CASSYSGVFDYNEQFF. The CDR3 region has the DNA TGTGCCAGCAGTTACTCAGGGGTTTTCGATTACAATGAGCAGTTCTTC.

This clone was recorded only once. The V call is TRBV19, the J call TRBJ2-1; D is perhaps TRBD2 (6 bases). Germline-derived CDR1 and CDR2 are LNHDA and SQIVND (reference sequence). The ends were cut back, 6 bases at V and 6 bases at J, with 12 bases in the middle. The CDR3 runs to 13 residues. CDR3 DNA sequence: TGTGCCAGTAGACGACTAGGCGCCAATGAGCAGTTCTTC. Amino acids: CASRRLGANEQFF.

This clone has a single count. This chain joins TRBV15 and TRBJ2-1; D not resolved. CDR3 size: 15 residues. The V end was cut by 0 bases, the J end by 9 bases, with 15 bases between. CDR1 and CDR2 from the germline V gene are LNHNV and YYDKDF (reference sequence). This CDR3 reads CATSRDLGGDTEQFF. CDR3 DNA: TGTGCCACCAGCAGAGATCTAGGCGGTGACACTGAGCAGTTCTTC.

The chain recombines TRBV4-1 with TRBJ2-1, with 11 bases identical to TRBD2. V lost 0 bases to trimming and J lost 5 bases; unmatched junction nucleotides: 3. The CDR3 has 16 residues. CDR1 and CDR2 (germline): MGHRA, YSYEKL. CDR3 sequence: CASSQEVAGGHNEQFF. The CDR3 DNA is TGCGCCAGCAGCCAAGAGGTAGCGGGAGGGCACAATGAGCAGTTCTTC.

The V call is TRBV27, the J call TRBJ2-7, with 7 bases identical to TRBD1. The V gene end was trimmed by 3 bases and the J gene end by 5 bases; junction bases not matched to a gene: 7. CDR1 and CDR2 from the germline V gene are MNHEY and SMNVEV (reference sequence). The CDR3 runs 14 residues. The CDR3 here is CASSFLQGLHEQYF. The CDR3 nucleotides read TGTGCCAGCAGTTTTTTACAGGGGCTCCACGAGCAGTACTTC.

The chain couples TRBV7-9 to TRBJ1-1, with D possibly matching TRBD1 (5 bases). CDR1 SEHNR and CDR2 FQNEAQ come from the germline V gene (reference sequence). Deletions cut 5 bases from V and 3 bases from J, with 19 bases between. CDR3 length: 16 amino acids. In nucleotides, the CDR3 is TGTGCCAGCAGCCCCCCTCGGGGAGGGGTACACACTGAAGCTTTCTTT. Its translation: CASSPPRGGVHTEAFF.

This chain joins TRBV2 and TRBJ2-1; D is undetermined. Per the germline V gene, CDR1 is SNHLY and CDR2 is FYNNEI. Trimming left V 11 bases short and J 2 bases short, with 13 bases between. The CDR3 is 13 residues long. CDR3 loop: CAGSIAPYNEQFF. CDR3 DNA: TGTGCCGGATCAATCGCTCCCTACAATGAGCAGTTCTTC.

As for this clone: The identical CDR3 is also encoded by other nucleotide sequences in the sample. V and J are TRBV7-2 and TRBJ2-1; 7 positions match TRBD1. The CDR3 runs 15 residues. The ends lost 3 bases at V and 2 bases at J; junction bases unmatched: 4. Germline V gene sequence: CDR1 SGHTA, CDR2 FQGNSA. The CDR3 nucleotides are TGTGCCAGCAGCTTGGCAGGGGGTACCTACAATGAGCAGTTCTTC. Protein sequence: CASSLAGGTYNEQFF.

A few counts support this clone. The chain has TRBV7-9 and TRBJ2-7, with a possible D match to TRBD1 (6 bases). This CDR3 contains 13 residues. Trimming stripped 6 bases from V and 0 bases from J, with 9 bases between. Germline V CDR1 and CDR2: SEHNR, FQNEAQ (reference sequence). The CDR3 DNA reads TGTGCCAGCAGTGGGGACAACTCCTACGAGCAGTACTTC. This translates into CASSGDNSYEQYF.

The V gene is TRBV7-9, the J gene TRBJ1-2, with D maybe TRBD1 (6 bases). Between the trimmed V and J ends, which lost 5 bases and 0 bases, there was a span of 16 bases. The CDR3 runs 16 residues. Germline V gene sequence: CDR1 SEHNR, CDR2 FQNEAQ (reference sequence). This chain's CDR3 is CASSHTPGTPNYGYTF. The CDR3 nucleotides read TGTGCCAGCAGCCACACCCCGGGGACACCTAACTATGGCTACACCTTC.

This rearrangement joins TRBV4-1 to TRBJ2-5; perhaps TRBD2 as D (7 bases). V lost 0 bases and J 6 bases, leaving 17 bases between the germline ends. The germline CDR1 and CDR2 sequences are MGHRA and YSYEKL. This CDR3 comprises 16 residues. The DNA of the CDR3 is TGCGCCAGCAGCCAAGATCTGGTGGGGGGGCGGAAGACCCAGTACTTC. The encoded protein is CASSQDLVGGRKTQYF.

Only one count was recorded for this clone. Here the CDR3 reads CASSGWDTGPYEQYF. The CDR3 bases are TGTGCCAGCAGTGGATGGGATACGGGACCCTACGAGCAGTACTTC. This chain connects TRBV6-1 to TRBJ2-7, with D perhaps being TRBD1 or TRBD2 (5 bases each). Germline V gene lookup returns CDR1 MNHNS and CDR2 SASEGT. The V end lost 4 bases, the J end lost 2 bases, and 15 bases lay between the germline ends. The CDR3 is 15 amino acids.

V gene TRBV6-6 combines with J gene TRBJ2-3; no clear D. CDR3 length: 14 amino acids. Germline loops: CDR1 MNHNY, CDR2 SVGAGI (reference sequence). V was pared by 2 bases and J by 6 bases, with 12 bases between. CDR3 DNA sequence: TGTGCCAGCAGTTACGCTTACCCCACCGATACGCAGTATTTT. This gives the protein CASSYAYPTDTQYF.

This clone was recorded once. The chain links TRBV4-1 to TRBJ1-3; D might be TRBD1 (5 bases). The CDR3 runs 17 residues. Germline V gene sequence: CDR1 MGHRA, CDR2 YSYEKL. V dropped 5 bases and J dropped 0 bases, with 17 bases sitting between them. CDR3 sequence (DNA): TGCGCCAGCAGCGTCAGAGAAGACAGTTACTCTGGAAACACCATATATTTT. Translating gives CASSVREDSYSGNTIYF.